This T cell receptor (beta chain) was documented in a study of tumor and adjacent non-tumor tissue in lung cancer. Across the whole study: Each sample yielded around 4 million productive TCRbeta reads on average.

Comment on this clonotype: Its antigen remains unidentified.

V was shortened by 6 bases and J by 9 bases, with 13 bases between the two germline ends. This CDR3 has 12 amino acids. TCRbeta libraries were built with three rounds of nested PCR, modified from ARM-PCR. MiXCR was run by TCRdb on the multiplex PCR reads, yielding one entry per CDR3 protein. Here the sample spans tens of thousands of distinct CDR3 sequences, 50% to 60% being singletons. No cell sorting was done before RNA was extracted from the tissue. Findings and caveats of the study: Higher tumor TCR diversity was associated with shorter survival.

This receptor was identified in a man between 50 and 59 years old with non-small cell lung cancer. The source material was lung tumor tissue. The genes are TRBV12-3 or TRBV12-4 and TRBJ2-3; a weak D match, TRBD1 (6 bases). The CDR3 nucleotides read TGTGCCAGCAGATACAGGGAGTCAACGCAGTATTTT. Residues: CASRYRESTQYF.